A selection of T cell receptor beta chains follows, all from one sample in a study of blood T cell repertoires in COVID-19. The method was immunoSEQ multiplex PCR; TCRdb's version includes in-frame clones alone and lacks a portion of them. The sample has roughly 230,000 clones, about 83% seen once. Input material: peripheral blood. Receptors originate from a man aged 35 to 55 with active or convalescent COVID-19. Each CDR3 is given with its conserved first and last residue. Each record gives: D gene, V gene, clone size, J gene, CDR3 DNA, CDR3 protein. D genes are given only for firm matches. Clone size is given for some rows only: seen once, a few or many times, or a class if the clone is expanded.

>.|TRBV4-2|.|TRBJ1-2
TGTGCCAGCAGCCAAGATTTGATAGTCGACTATGGCTACACCTTC
CASSQDLIVDYGYTF
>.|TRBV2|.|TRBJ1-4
TGTGCCAGCAGTGATACCCCGGCAACTAATGAAAAACTGTTTTTT
CASSDTPATNEKLFF
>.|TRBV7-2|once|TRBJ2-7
TGTGCCAGCAGCTCGGGACACTGGAGCTCCTACGAGCAGTACTTC
CASSSGHWSSYEQYF
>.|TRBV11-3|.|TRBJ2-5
TGTGCCAGCAGCCCCTCTCTCCAAGAGACCCAGTACTTC
CASSPSLQETQYF
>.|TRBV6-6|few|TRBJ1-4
TGTGCCAGCAGTGCTAACGAAAAACTGTTTTTT
CASSANEKLFF
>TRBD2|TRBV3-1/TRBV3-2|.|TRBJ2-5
TGTGCCAGCAGCCAAAGCGGGAGGGCCCCAGAGACCCAGTACTTC
CASSQSGRAPETQYF
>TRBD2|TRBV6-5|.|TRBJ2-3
TGTGCCAGCAGACGTAGCGGGAGGTCTGATACGCAGTATTTT
CASRRSGRSDTQYF
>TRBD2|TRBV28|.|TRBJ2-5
TGTGCCACCCGGACTAGCGGCGAGACCCAGTACTTC
CATRTSGETQYF
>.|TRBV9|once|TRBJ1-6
TGTGCCAGCAGCGCCGAGGGCTCCTATAATTCACCCCTCCACTTT
CASSAEGSYNSPLHF
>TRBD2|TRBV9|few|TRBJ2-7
TGTGCCAGCAGCCCCCGGGGAGGGCAGGACGAGCAGTACTTC
CASSPRGGQDEQYF
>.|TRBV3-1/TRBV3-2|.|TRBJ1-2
TGTGCCAGCAGCCAGGATCCTCAGGGGAATGGTGGCTACACCTTC
CASSQDPQGNGGYTF
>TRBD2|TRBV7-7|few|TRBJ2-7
TGTGCTAGCAGCTTCGGTACTAGCGCAGACTACGAGCAGTACTTC
CASSFGTSADYEQYF
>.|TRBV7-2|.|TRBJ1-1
TGTGCCAGCAGGGGCGTGTTAGGGAACACTGAAGCTTTCTTT
CASRGVLGNTEAFF
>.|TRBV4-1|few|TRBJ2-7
TGCGCCAGCAGCCAAGACCGGGGGGCTCAAACCTACGAGCAGTACTTC
CASSQDRGAQTYEQYF
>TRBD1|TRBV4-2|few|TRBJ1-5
TGTGCCAGCAGCCAATCCACAGGGGTTGGTCAGCCCCAGCATTTT
CASSQSTGVGQPQHF
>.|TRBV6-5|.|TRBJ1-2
TGTGCCACCCTTCAGCTCGGGGGGGGGTATGGCTACACCTTC
CATLQLGGGYGYTF
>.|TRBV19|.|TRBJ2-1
TGTGCCAGTAGTAAACAGGTAGGGTCCAAGTTCGGCACCAGTGAGCAGTTCTTC
CASSKQVGSKFGTSEQFF
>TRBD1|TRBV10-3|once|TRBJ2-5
TGTGCCATCAGTGCCGGGACAGGGATCGCGAAGCAAGAGACCCAGTACTTC
CAISAGTGIAKQETQYF
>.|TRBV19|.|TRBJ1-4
TGTGCCAGTACTCCGCTAGGTAATGAAAAACTGTTTTTT
CASTPLGNEKLFF
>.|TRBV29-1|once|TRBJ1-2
TGCAGCGTTGAGGAGGGTTACAACTATGGCTACACCTTC
CSVEEGYNYGYTF
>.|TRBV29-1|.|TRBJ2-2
TGCAGCGTCAGGGGAGGGGCCGGGGAGCTGTTTTTT
CSVRGGAGELFF
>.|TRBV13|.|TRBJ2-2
TGTGCCAGCAGCTTAGTCGGGACGAACACCGGGGAGCTGTTTTTT
CASSLVGTNTGELFF
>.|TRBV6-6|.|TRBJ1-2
TGTGCCAGCAGTGCATCGGGAGGCTACACCTTC
CASSASGGYTF
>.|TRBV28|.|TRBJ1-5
TGTGCCAGCAGTTCCACCCGTTGGGTAGGGGTGCCTCAGCCCCAGCATTTT
CASSSTRWVGVPQPQHF
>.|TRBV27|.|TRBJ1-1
TGTGCCAGCAGTGATAACCGGGACACTGAAGCTTTCTTT
CASSDNRDTEAFF
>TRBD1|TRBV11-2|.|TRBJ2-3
TGTGCCAGCAGGTTGGATGGGACAGGGTATCATACGCAGTATTTT
CASRLDGTGYHTQYF
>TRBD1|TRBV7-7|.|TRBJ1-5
TGTGCTAGCAGCTTAGCGATGGACAGGGAGATCTGTCAGCCCCAGCATTTT
CASSLAMDREICQPQHF
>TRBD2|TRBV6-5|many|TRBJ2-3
TGTGCCAGCAGTTGGACTAGCGGGAGGGGCACAGATACGCAGTATTTT
CASSWTSGRGTDTQYF
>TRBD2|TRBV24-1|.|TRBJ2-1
TGTGCCACCAGTGAGGAAGCGGGGGGGCCCTACAATGAGCAGTTCTTC
CATSEEAGGPYNEQFF
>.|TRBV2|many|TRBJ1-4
TGTGCCAGCGGGGGGGGCACACGGGTGCAGGAAAAACTGTTTTTT
CASGGGTRVQEKLFF
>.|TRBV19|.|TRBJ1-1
TGTGCCAGTAGTATGGGGCTGATGAACACTGAAGCTTTCTTT
CASSMGLMNTEAFF
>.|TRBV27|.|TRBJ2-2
TGTGCCAGCAGGTCGGGGAATTCCGGGGAGCTGTTTTTT
CASRSGNSGELFF
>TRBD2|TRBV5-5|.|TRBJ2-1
TGTGCCAGCAGCTTGTTGGGACTAGCGGGGGAGGATGAGCAGTTCTTC
CASSLLGLAGEDEQFF
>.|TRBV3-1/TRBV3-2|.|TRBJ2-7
TGTGCCAGCAGCCAAGGGGGCGGCTCGGTAGGGCAGTACTTC
CASSQGGGSVGQYF
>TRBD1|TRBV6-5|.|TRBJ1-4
TGTGCCAGCACAAAGACAGGGGGAGATGAAAAACTGTTTTTT
CASTKTGGDEKLFF
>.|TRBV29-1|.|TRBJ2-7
TGCAGCGTTGAGGGTACAGGTCCCTACGAGCAGTACTTC
CSVEGTGPYEQYF
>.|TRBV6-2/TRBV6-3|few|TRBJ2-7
TGTGCCAGCAGTTACTCGACACAGAGGGGGGGCTACGAGCAGTACTTC
CASSYSTQRGGYEQYF
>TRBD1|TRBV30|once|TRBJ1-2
TGTGCCTGGAGTTCAGGGGGGTATGGCTACACCTTC
CAWSSGGYGYTF
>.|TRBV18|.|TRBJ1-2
TGTGCCAGCTCAGAGACAGAATTATACTATGGCTACACCTTC
CASSETELYYGYTF
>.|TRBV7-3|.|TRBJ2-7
TGTGCCAGCAGCTCGGTTAGCCCCGAGGAGCAGTACTTC
CASSSVSPEEQYF
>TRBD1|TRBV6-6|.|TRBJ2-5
TGTGCCAGCAGTGCCCGGACAGGGGGCCAAGAGACCCAGTACTTC
CASSARTGGQETQYF
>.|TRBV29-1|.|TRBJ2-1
TGCAGCGTTGGGGTCCTAGTTTACAATGAGCAGTTCTTC
CSVGVLVYNEQFF
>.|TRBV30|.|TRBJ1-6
TGTGCCTGGACCCCCACGGGACAAAGTAGGAATTCACCCCTCCACTTT
CAWTPTGQSRNSPLHF
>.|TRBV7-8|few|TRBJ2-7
TGTGCCAGCAGCTACAGCCAATTCTACGAGCAGTACTTC
CASSYSQFYEQYF
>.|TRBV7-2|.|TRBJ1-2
TGTGCCAGCAGCTACCGGGACTCCAGCCCGTCTGGCTACACCTTC
CASSYRDSSPSGYTF
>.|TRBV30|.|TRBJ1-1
TGTGCCTGGAGTGTAGGAGGGTTCCCTGAAGCTTTCTTT
CAWSVGGFPEAFF
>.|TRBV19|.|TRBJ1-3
TGTGCCAGTAGTAAGGGGGACCGTAAGTCTGGAAACACCATATATTTT
CASSKGDRKSGNTIYF
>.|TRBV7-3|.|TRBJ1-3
TGTGCCAGCCGAGGGGAGGGATTAGGAAACACCATATATTTT
CASRGEGLGNTIYF
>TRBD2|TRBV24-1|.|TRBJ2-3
TGTGCCACCAGTGACGAGGGGGCGGGGGGGCGACCAGATACGCAGTATTTT
CATSDEGAGGRPDTQYF
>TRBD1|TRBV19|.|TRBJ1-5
TGTGCCAGTAGTATTAACAGGGGTGCGAATCAGCCCCAGCATTTT
CASSINRGANQPQHF
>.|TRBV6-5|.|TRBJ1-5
TGTGCCAGCAGCACACACAATCAGCCCCAGCATTTT
CASSTHNQPQHF
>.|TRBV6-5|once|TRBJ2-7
TGTGCCAGCAGCGCAGCGGTCTCCTACGAGCAGTACTTC
CASSAAVSYEQYF
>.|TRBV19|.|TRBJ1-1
TGTGCCAGTAGTATTAATGCCGGGGAAACTGAAGCTTTCTTT
CASSINAGETEAFF
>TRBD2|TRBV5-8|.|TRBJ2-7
TGTGCCAGCAGCTTCGAAGGGACTAGCGGGAGCTCCTACGAGCAGTACTTC
CASSFEGTSGSSYEQYF